Listed below are T cell receptor beta chains from one sample, sequenced in a study of neurological immune-mediated disorders. TCRdb re-called the 5' RACE reads with MiXCR, one entry per CDR3 protein. The table lists approximately 100,000 distinct CDR3 sequences, approximately 3.3% of them singletons. Sequencing used PBMCs. The receptors derive from a woman aged 18-30 years with multiple sclerosis. CDR3s include the opening cysteine and the closing phenylalanine or tryptophan. Fields, in order: CDR3 protein, CDR3 DNA, V gene, D gene, J gene, clone size. The D gene is left open where the match is weak. The size of a clone is reported for some rows only, either as once, few or many, or as a class for expanded clones.

cdr3_aa: CASSLVDSPNQPQHF; cdr3_nt: TGTGCCAGCAGCTTAGTAGACAGCCCTAATCAGCCCCAGCATTTT; v_call: TRBV7-6; d_call: -; j_call: TRBJ1-5; clone_size: many
cdr3_aa: CASSLVRGVEAEQYF; cdr3_nt: TGTGCCAGCAGCTTGGTAAGGGGCGTCGAGGCCGAGCAGTACTTC; v_call: TRBV7-2; d_call: -; j_call: TRBJ2-7; clone_size: few
cdr3_aa: CASSDLAGVSYNEQFF; cdr3_nt: TGTGCCAGCAGTGACCTAGCGGGAGTATCCTACAATGAGCAGTTCTTC; v_call: TRBV6-5; d_call: TRBD2; j_call: TRBJ2-1; clone_size: few
cdr3_aa: CASILQLNTEAFF; cdr3_nt: TGTGCCAGCATTCTGCAGCTGAACACTGAAGCTTTCTTT; v_call: TRBV12-3/TRBV12-4; d_call: -; j_call: TRBJ1-1; clone_size: many
cdr3_aa: CASSLLGQGGLGEQFF; cdr3_nt: TGTGCCAGCAGTTTATTAGGTCAAGGGGGGCTGGGTGAGCAGTTCTTC; v_call: TRBV12-3/TRBV12-4; d_call: -; j_call: TRBJ2-1; clone_size: many
cdr3_aa: CSAKQGVGTDTQYF; cdr3_nt: TGCAGTGCCAAACAGGGGGTAGGCACAGATACGCAGTATTTT; v_call: TRBV20-1; d_call: TRBD1; j_call: TRBJ2-3; clone_size: many
cdr3_aa: CASSPRLRLAGDLNEQFF; cdr3_nt: TGTGCCAGCAGCCCCAGACTTCGACTAGCGGGGGACTTGAATGAGCAGTTCTTC; v_call: TRBV3-1; d_call: TRBD2; j_call: TRBJ2-1; clone_size: many
cdr3_aa: CASSSYNEQFF; cdr3_nt: TGCGCCAGCAGCTCTTACAATGAGCAGTTCTTC; v_call: TRBV5-1; d_call: -; j_call: TRBJ2-1; clone_size: many
cdr3_aa: CSVDKGFNNEQFF; cdr3_nt: TGCAGCGTTGATAAGGGGTTCAACAATGAGCAGTTCTTC; v_call: TRBV29-1; d_call: -; j_call: TRBJ2-1; clone_size: many
cdr3_aa: CASSPPGVVNTEAFF; cdr3_nt: TGTGCCAGCAGCCCCCCAGGGGTGGTTAACACTGAAGCTTTCTTT; v_call: TRBV7-8; d_call: -; j_call: TRBJ1-1; clone_size: many
cdr3_aa: CASSEAPGPYEQYF; cdr3_nt: TGTGCCAGCAGTGAAGCGCCCGGGCCCTACGAGCAGTACTTC; v_call: TRBV2; d_call: -; j_call: TRBJ2-7; clone_size: many
cdr3_aa: CASSLGTGDQPQHF; cdr3_nt: TGTGCCAGCAGCTTGGGGACAGGGGACCAGCCCCAGCATTTT; v_call: TRBV7-9; d_call: TRBD1; j_call: TRBJ1-5; clone_size: many
cdr3_aa: CSAGDIQIPTDTQYF; cdr3_nt: TGCAGCGCCGGGGACATACAAATCCCCACAGATACGCAGTATTTT; v_call: TRBV29-1; d_call: -; j_call: TRBJ2-3; clone_size: many
cdr3_aa: CASSQRRGGYEQYF; cdr3_nt: TGTGCCAGCAGCCAAAGGAGGGGGGGCTACGAGCAGTACTTC; v_call: TRBV6-5; d_call: -; j_call: TRBJ2-7; clone_size: many
cdr3_aa: CASSGRRGGRTDTQYF; cdr3_nt: TGTGCCAGCAGTGGTCGGAGGGGCGGGAGGACAGATACGCAGTATTTT; v_call: TRBV12-3/TRBV12-4; d_call: TRBD2; j_call: TRBJ2-3; clone_size: many
cdr3_aa: CASRPNTSSYNEQFF; cdr3_nt: TGTGCCAGCAGACCTAATACAAGCTCCTACAATGAGCAGTTCTTC; v_call: TRBV12-3/TRBV12-4; d_call: -; j_call: TRBJ2-1; clone_size: many
cdr3_aa: CASSLPGTDLGGELFF; cdr3_nt: TGCGCCAGCAGCTTACCCGGGACTGACCTTGGCGGGGAGCTGTTTTTT; v_call: TRBV5-1; d_call: -; j_call: TRBJ2-2; clone_size: many
cdr3_aa: CASSPPLGGIGNTIYF; cdr3_nt: TGTGCCAGCTCACCACCTTTAGGGGGAATCGGAAACACCATATATTTT; v_call: TRBV18; d_call: -; j_call: TRBJ1-3; clone_size: few
cdr3_aa: CATSSGGAYNEQFF; cdr3_nt: TGTGCCACCAGCAGCGGGGGGGCCTACAATGAGCAGTTCTTC; v_call: TRBV15; d_call: TRBD2; j_call: TRBJ2-1; clone_size: many
cdr3_aa: CASSIRQGPNYGYTF; cdr3_nt: TGTGCCAGCAGTATTCGACAGGGACCTAACTATGGCTACACCTTC; v_call: TRBV6-6; d_call: TRBD1; j_call: TRBJ1-2; clone_size: many
cdr3_aa: CASAGGSDTQYF; cdr3_nt: TGTGCCAGCGCTGGGGGCTCAGATACGCAGTATTTT; v_call: TRBV7-9; d_call: -; j_call: TRBJ2-3; clone_size: many
cdr3_aa: CASSYGGLGNQPQHF; cdr3_nt: TGTGCCAGCAGTTACGGGGGGCTGGGGAATCAGCCCCAGCATTTT; v_call: TRBV6-5; d_call: -; j_call: TRBJ1-5; clone_size: -
cdr3_aa: CASRPGLANTGELFF; cdr3_nt: TGTGCCAGCAGACCGGGACTAGCGAACACCGGGGAGCTGTTTTTT; v_call: TRBV6-1; d_call: TRBD2; j_call: TRBJ2-2; clone_size: -
cdr3_aa: CASSLSDSSATNEKLFF; cdr3_nt: TGCGCCAGCAGCTTGTCTGACAGTTCTGCAACTAATGAAAAACTGTTTTTT; v_call: TRBV5-1; d_call: -; j_call: TRBJ1-4; clone_size: many
cdr3_aa: CASSSLPLKELFF; cdr3_nt: TGCGCCAGCAGCTCCCTTCCTCTGAAAGAACTGTTTTTT; v_call: TRBV5-1; d_call: -; j_call: TRBJ1-4; clone_size: many
cdr3_aa: CSASNPTSGSLDNEQFF; cdr3_nt: TGCAGTGCTAGCAACCCGACTAGCGGGAGTTTGGACAATGAGCAGTTCTTC; v_call: TRBV20-1; d_call: TRBD2; j_call: TRBJ2-1; clone_size: many
cdr3_aa: CAIRRTGNDKDTQYF; cdr3_nt: TGTGCCATCAGGAGGACAGGGAATGATAAAGATACGCAGTATTTT; v_call: TRBV10-3; d_call: TRBD1; j_call: TRBJ2-3; clone_size: many
cdr3_aa: CASSVTRPEHEQYF; cdr3_nt: TGCGCCAGCAGCGTCACCCGACCAGAGCACGAGCAGTACTTC; v_call: TRBV5-1; d_call: -; j_call: TRBJ2-7; clone_size: many